Presented here are 27 T cell receptor beta chains from one specimen sequenced in a study of blood T cell repertoires in COVID-19. Assay: immunoSEQ multiplex PCR; the TCRdb copy retains only in-frame clones and omits some. The sample records about 75,000 clones, approximately 79% being singletons. Material: peripheral blood. The receptors were gathered from a woman at least 80 years old with active or convalescent COVID-19.

This clone was seen many times. V is TRBV27 and J is TRBJ2-3; D unresolved. V gave up 1 base and J gave up 2 bases, with 7 bases separating them. Germline V gives CDR1 MNHEY, CDR2 SMNVEV (reference sequence). This CDR3 has 14 amino acids. CDR3 region: CASSLFGPTDTQYF. Here the CDR3 DNA reads TGTGCCAGCAGTTTATTCGGTCCCACAGATACGCAGTATTTT.

The chain uses TRBV7-2 and TRBJ2-1, with 10 bases matching TRBD2. After removal of 5 bases from V and 1 base from J, the junction contained 2 bases not matched to a gene. The CDR3 is 15 amino acids. Germline V lookup: CDR1 SGHTA, CDR2 FQGNSA. The CDR3 region is CASSLSGGSYNEQFF. CDR3 coding DNA: TGTGCCAGCAGCCTTAGCGGGGGGTCCTACAATGAGCAGTTCTTC.

The gene calls are TRBV6-5 and TRBJ1-2, with 8 bases identical to TRBD1. The J segment lost 7 bases and the V segment lost 10 bases, leaving 11 bases of the junction unmatched. The CDR3 covers 13 residues. Per the germline V gene, CDR1 is MNHEY and CDR2 is SVGAGI. The CDR3 DNA follows: TGTGCCACGCACCCCAGGGGGCTGGTTGGCTACACCTTC. Amino acids: CATHPRGLVGYTF.

The chain joins TRBV29-1 to TRBJ2-7, with a tentative D call TRBD2 (7 bases). The CDR3 totals 19 residues. CDR1 and CDR2 (germline): SQVTM, ANQGSEA. Trimming removed 6 bases at V and 0 bases at J, with 30 bases between. In DNA form, the CDR3 reads TGCAGCGTACCCATTTTCTCCTCCTTCCTAGGGGGGGCCTCCTACGAGCAGTACTTC. Translated, it gives CSVPIFSSFLGGASYEQYF.

V gene TRBV19 combines with J gene TRBJ1-2, with 8 nucleotides matching TRBD1. This CDR3 has 15 residues. With 5 bases clipped from V and 3 bases from J, the junction kept 8 bases outside the gene matches. The germline gives CDR1 LNHDA, CDR2 SQIVND (reference sequence). Here the CDR3 DNA reads TGTGCCAGTAGTGGCCGGGACAGGAGGGACTATGGCTACACCTTC. Its protein is CASSGRDRRDYGYTF.

V usage is TRBV15 and J usage is TRBJ2-3, with D possibly TRBD2 on 6 matching bases. The ends were cut back, 4 bases at V and 0 bases at J, with 14 bases in the middle. CDR3 length: 16 residues. Germline values: CDR1 LNHNV, CDR2 YYDKDF (reference sequence). In nucleotides, the CDR3 is TGTGCCACCAGCATTAAAGCGGGTTCTAGCACAGATACGCAGTATTTT. Encoded protein: CATSIKAGSSTDTQYF.

The chain combines TRBV9 with TRBJ2-1; tentative D call: TRBD1 (6 bases). CDR3 length equals 16 residues. CDR1 and CDR2 from the germline V gene are SGDLS and YYNGEE. With 3 bases removed from V and 7 bases from J, the gap between germline ends came to 20 bases. The CDR3: CASSGHPGPQGNEQFF. CDR3 coding DNA: TGTGCCAGCAGCGGACATCCCGGACCCCAGGGGAATGAGCAGTTCTTC.

This sequence joins TRBV24-1 and TRBJ1-5, with a weak D call TRBD1 (6 bases). This CDR3 comprises 13 residues. From germline, CDR1 is KGHDR and CDR2 SFDVKD. The V gene lost 4 bases and the J gene lost 9 bases, with 12 bases spanning the gap. The CDR3 sequence: CATSEQGGRPQHF. The CDR3 DNA sequence: TGTGCCACCAGTGAACAGGGCGGGCGGCCCCAGCATTTT.

This chain links TRBV4-3 with TRBJ2-3, with 13 bases lining up with TRBD2. The length of the CDR3 is 20 residues. V trimming: 4 bases; J trimming: 2 bases; junction bases outside the gene matches: 15. Germline V gene sequence: CDR1 LGHNA, CDR2 YSLEER. CDR3 bases: TGCGCCAGCAGCCGAGCGCTGACTAGCGGGGGGTCAGGTGTCACAGATACGCAGTATTTT. Protein: CASSRALTSGGSGVTDTQYF.

The rearrangement uses TRBV6-2 or TRBV6-3 and TRBJ2-2; 10 bases agree with TRBD1. Germline CDR1 MNHEY, CDR2 SVGEGT. V lost 6 bases and J lost 1; bases outside the gene matches: 8. There are 17 residues in the CDR3. CDR3 coding DNA: TGTGCCAGCAGCTCCCCCCGGGACAGGGGGAACACCGGGGAGCTGTTTTTT. As protein: CASSSPRDRGNTGELFF.

V gene TRBV13 combines with J gene TRBJ2-1; TRBD2 matches 13 bases. CDR1 is PRHDT and CDR2 is FYEKMQ in the germline V gene (reference sequence). V lost 3 bases, J lost 8 bases, and 4 bases stayed unmatched. The CDR3 loop spans 15 amino acids. Here the CDR3 DNA reads TGTGCCAGCAGCTTCGGACTAGCGGGAGTGGATGAGCAGTTCTTC. Its translation: CASSFGLAGVDEQFF.

This chain uses TRBV24-1 with TRBJ2-5, with 7 bases fitting TRBD1. Germline V CDR1 and CDR2: KGHDR, SFDVKD. V shed 10 bases, J shed 1 base, and the junction held 2 bases outside the gene matches. This CDR3 region has 12 residues. The CDR3 spells CATGQSQETQYF. Written as DNA, the CDR3 is TGTGCCACGGGACAGAGCCAAGAGACCCAGTACTTC.

The chain joins TRBV3-1 (or the pseudogene TRBV3-2) to TRBJ2-1; TRBD2 aligns across 8 bases. This CDR3 is 14 amino acids long. Trimming removed 0 bases from V and 9 bases from J; junction bases left unmatched: 4. The V gene's germline CDR1 is LGHDT and CDR2 YNNKEL (reference sequence). CDR3 loop: CASSQDQTSGEQFF. The CDR3 nucleotides are TGTGCCAGCAGCCAAGATCAAACTAGCGGTGAGCAGTTCTTC.

This chain links TRBV19 with TRBJ2-1; TRBD1 agrees at 10 bases. CDR3 length: 15 residues. Germline V gives CDR1 LNHDA, CDR2 SQIVND (reference sequence). Trimming took 3 bases from V and 7 from J; bases not matched to a gene: 6. The CDR3 nucleotides are TGTGCCAGTAGTATTCGTCGGACAGGGGGGAATGAGCAGTTCTTC. Amino acids: CASSIRRTGGNEQFF.

This clone occurred once. In the same sample, other DNA sequences code for this CDR3. V usage is TRBV27 and J usage is TRBJ1-3; TRBD1 might be the D (5 bases). The CDR3 totals 14 residues. Per the germline V gene, CDR1 is MNHEY and CDR2 is SMNVEV (reference sequence). V was cut by 2 bases and J by 2 bases, with 7 bases left in between. The CDR3 is CASSLQGAGNTIYF. DNA for the CDR3: TGTGCCAGCAGTTTACAGGGCGCTGGAAACACCATATATTTT.

V is TRBV28 and J is TRBJ1-1, with 8 bases that match TRBD1. The CDR3 covers 13 residues. Germline V lookup: CDR1 MDHEN, CDR2 SYDVKM. J was trimmed by 10 bases and V by 6 bases; bases with no gene match: 10. The CDR3 loop reads CASRRGPTGVAFF. The CDR3 DNA follows: TGTGCCAGCAGACGGGGGCCGACAGGGGTAGCTTTCTTT.

CDR3 coding DNA: TGTGCAAGTCGCGCGTTCTCTGGAAACACCATATATTTT. It specifies CASRAFSGNTIYF. The chain has TRBV12-2 and TRBJ1-3. TRBV12-2 is flagged as a pseudogene. The CDR3 covers 13 residues.

CDR3 region: CASSLGVADAKNIQYF. The CDR3 DNA reads TGCGCCAGCAGCTTAGGAGTAGCGGATGCCAAAAACATTCAGTACTTC. This rearrangement joins TRBV5-1 to TRBJ2-4; D may be TRBD2 (6 bases). Germline V gives CDR1 SGHRS, CDR2 YFSETQ. The V end lost 2 bases, the J end lost 1 base, and 13 bases lay between the germline ends. The CDR3 sequence is 16 residues long. Full variable domain (remainder filled in from reference TRBV5-1 and TRBJ2-4): KAGVTQTPRYLIKTRGQQVTLSCSPISGHRSVSWYQQTPGQGLQFLFEYFSETQRNKGNFPGRFSGRQFSNSRSEMNVSTLELGDSALYLCASSLGVADAKNIQYFGAGTRLSVL.

This clone was seen only a few times. The rearrangement links TRBV6-2 or TRBV6-3 to TRBJ1-1, with 7 bases matching TRBD1. The CDR3 covers 15 residues. CDR1 MNHEY and CDR2 SVGEGT come from the germline V gene. The junction had 12 bases not matched to a gene; V was cut back by 6 bases and J by 5 bases. CDR3 nucleotides: TGTGCCAGCAGCAGGAACATACAACAGGGGACTGAAGCTTTCTTT. Amino acids: CASSRNIQQGTEAFF.

The rearrangement joins TRBV3-1 (or the pseudogene TRBV3-2) to TRBJ2-4; unclear D gene. The germline CDR1 and CDR2 sequences are LGHDT and YNNKEL (reference sequence). Between the trimmed V and J ends, which lost 3 bases and 1 base, there was a span of 10 bases. There are 15 residues in the CDR3. CDR3 region: CASSQRSGAKNIQYF. Written as DNA, the CDR3 is TGTGCCAGCAGCCAGAGATCCGGGGCCAAAAACATTCAGTACTTC.

V gene TRBV18 combines with J gene TRBJ1-5, with D hard to call. The CDR3 is made up of 16 amino acids. Trimming stripped 4 bases from V and 1 base from J, with 14 bases between. CDR1 KGHSH and CDR2 LQKENI come from the germline V gene. The CDR3 here is CASSLVAGASNQPQHF. The CDR3, as DNA: TGTGCCAGCTCACTTGTTGCGGGTGCAAGCAATCAGCCCCAGCATTTT.

V and J are TRBV11-2 and TRBJ2-5, with 8 bases fitting TRBD1. The J segment lost 1 base and the V segment lost 2 bases, leaving 3 bases of the junction unmatched. This CDR3 region has 15 residues. The germline V gene encodes CDR1 SGHAT and CDR2 FQNNGV. The CDR3 sequence: CASSLRTGSQETQYF. The CDR3 DNA reads as TGTGCCAGCAGCTTACGGACAGGGTCCCAAGAGACCCAGTACTTC.

As for this clone: Other DNA sequences within the sample encode an identical CDR3. This chain uses TRBV5-1 with TRBJ2-5, with 14 positions matching TRBD2. J was trimmed by 2 bases and V by 7 bases; bases with no gene match: 1. The CDR3 runs to 14 residues. Germline V gene lookup returns CDR1 SGHRS and CDR2 YFSETQ. The CDR3 DNA sequence: TGCGCCAGCCGACTAGCGGGAGGGCAAGAGACCCAGTACTTC. This translates into CASRLAGGQETQYF.

The chain combines TRBV5-4 with TRBJ2-3, with 9 bases identical to TRBD1. The CDR3 consists of 18 residues. Germline CDR1 reads SGHNT; CDR2 reads YYREEE (reference sequence). Germline trimming cut 4 bases from V and 7 bases from J; bases unmatched to any gene: 19. The CDR3 sequence is CASSARRAGQGLIYTQYF. DNA for the CDR3: TGTGCCAGCAGCGCCAGGAGGGCGGGACAGGGTCTCATCTATACGCAGTATTTT.

The rearrangement uses TRBV6-5 and TRBJ2-1; no firm D call. Trimming removed 4 bases at V and 2 bases at J, with 6 bases between. Germline loops: CDR1 MNHEY, CDR2 SVGAGI. This CDR3 has 13 residues. As DNA, the CDR3 is TGTGCCAGCAGTTTGGGCCCCTACAATGAGCAGTTCTTC. This sequence encodes CASSLGPYNEQFF.

V is TRBV20-1 and J is TRBJ2-2, with D perhaps matching TRBD2 (5 bases). With 3 bases removed from V and 3 bases from J, the gap between germline ends came to 8 bases. The CDR3 is 13 residues long. Germline CDR1 and CDR2: DFQATT and SNEGSKA (reference sequence). Here the CDR3 reads CSASSGDTGELFF. In DNA form, the CDR3 reads TGCAGTGCTAGTTCCGGGGACACCGGGGAGCTGTTTTTT.

This clone was seen a few times. J is TRBJ1-4 and V is TRBV15; 7 nucleotides agree with TRBD1. Trimming removed 4 bases from V and 4 bases from J; junction bases left unmatched: 12. This CDR3 is built from 17 residues. Germline CDR1 is LNHNV and CDR2 is YYDKDF (reference sequence). The CDR3 loop is CATSTISMDRSNEKLFF. CDR3 coding DNA: TGTGCCACCAGCACAATCTCTATGGACAGGAGTAATGAAAAACTGTTTTTT.